One and the same sample provided the 31 T cell receptor beta chains below, sequenced in a study of blood T cell repertoires in COVID-19. Some clones are missing from TCRdb's copy, which holds only in-frame ones; the method was immunoSEQ multiplex PCR. The data contain hundreds of thousands of clones, approximately 92% of them singletons. Sequencing input: PBMCs or T cells enriched from blood (not recorded which). The receptors originated from a man aged 25 to 40 who had recovered from COVID-19.

This chain connects TRBV5-1 to TRBJ2-2; no clear D. Germline CDR1 and CDR2: SGHRS and YFSETQ. The CDR3 runs 15 residues. Trimming took 0 bases from V and 5 from J, leaving 11 bases between them. CDR3: CASSLGFGSTGELFF. In DNA, the CDR3 is TGCGCCAGCAGCTTGGGGTTCGGGTCTACCGGGGAGCTGTTTTTT.

This clone was counted between two and nine times. The chain is built from TRBV7-8 and TRBJ1-1; D is possibly TRBD1 (6 bases). CDR3 length equals 15 residues. Germline V lookup: CDR1 SGHVS, CDR2 FQNEAQ. The germline V and J ends were trimmed by 6 bases and 1 base, with 15 bases remaining between them. CDR3 amino acids: CASSSLDRRNTEAFF. In DNA, the CDR3 is TGTGCCAGCAGTTCACTTGACAGGAGGAACACTGAAGCTTTCTTT.

The DNA for the CDR3 is TGCGCCAGCAGCTTGGCCGGTAGGGCCCCGGGACTAGCGGCCAGAGGGTCCTACAATGAGCAGTTCTTC. Translation gives CASSLAGRAPGLAARGSYNEQFF. V gene TRBV5-1 combines with J gene TRBJ2-1, with 11 positions matching TRBD2. The CDR3 is made up of 23 amino acids. With V trimmed by 0 bases and J by 1 base, 21 bases remained unmatched. From germline, CDR1 is SGHRS and CDR2 YFSETQ.

The V and J genes are TRBV28 and TRBJ1-2; D may be TRBD1 (6 bases). Deletions cut 3 bases from V and 6 bases from J, with 14 bases between. Per germline, CDR1 MDHEN and CDR2 SYDVKM. This CDR3 contains 14 residues. This CDR3 is CASSFQPTGDGYTF. The CDR3 DNA reads TGTGCCAGCAGTTTCCAACCGACAGGTGATGGCTACACCTTC.

The V call is TRBV7-9, the J call TRBJ1-1, with 7 bases identical to TRBD1. The CDR3 loop spans 13 amino acids. Looked up from germline, CDR1 is SEHNR and CDR2 is FQNEAQ (reference sequence). With 7 bases clipped from V and 4 bases from J, the junction kept 6 bases outside the gene matches. The CDR3 loop is CASKEGASTEAFF. The CDR3 DNA reads TGTGCCAGCAAGGAGGGGGCTAGCACTGAAGCTTTCTTT.

J is TRBJ2-2 and V is TRBV19; D call uncertain. CDR1 is LNHDA and CDR2 is SQIVND in the germline V gene (reference sequence). The CDR3 has 13 amino acids. V lost 8 bases to trimming and J lost 2 bases, with 9 bases between them. This CDR3 is CASLDTNTGELFF. The CDR3 DNA reads TGTGCCAGTCTCGACACTAACACCGGGGAGCTGTTTTTT.

The genes are TRBV30 and TRBJ2-7; 11 bases line up with TRBD2. Germline-derived CDR1 and CDR2 are GTSNPN and SVGIG (reference sequence). V gave up 1 base and J gave up 5 bases; unmatched junction bases: 10. The CDR3 loop spans 16 amino acids. This CDR3 is CAWSETLLAGADEQYF. The CDR3 nucleotides read TGTGCCTGGAGTGAGACCTTACTAGCGGGAGCCGACGAGCAGTACTTC.

In its sample, this clone was seen once. The chain is built from TRBV5-4 and TRBJ2-3, with D maybe TRBD2 (6 bases). CDR1 is SGHNT, CDR2 YYREEE, per germline (reference sequence). The V end was cut by 3 bases, the J end by 1 base, with 12 bases between. The CDR3 has 15 amino acids. The CDR3 spells CASSSPGGGTDTQYF. The CDR3 coding sequence is TGTGCCAGCAGCTCGCCCGGGGGAGGCACAGATACGCAGTATTTT.

The chain has TRBV7-6 and TRBJ2-2; TRBD2 agrees at 7 bases. V trimming: 0 bases; J trimming: 8 bases; junction bases outside the gene matches: 0. Germline-derived CDR1 and CDR2 are SGHVS and FNYEAQ. CDR3 size: 13 residues. CDR3 protein: CASSLAGGGELFF. The CDR3 bases are TGTGCCAGCAGCTTAGCGGGAGGGGGGGAGCTGTTTTTT.

A single count supports this clone. V usage is TRBV3-1 (or the pseudogene TRBV3-2) and J usage is TRBJ2-3, with D possibly being TRBD1 (6 bases). The CDR3 sequence is 15 residues long. Germline V gives CDR1 LGHDT, CDR2 YNNKEL (reference sequence). Trimming left V 4 bases short and J 4 bases short, with 15 bases between. The CDR3 DNA follows: TGTGCCAGCAGCCTAGTACAGGGCACGGCAGATACGCAGTATTTT. This translates into CASSLVQGTADTQYF.

This chain uses TRBV15 with TRBJ1-1, with 12 bases matching TRBD1. V was clipped by 4 bases and J by 3 bases; unmatched bases: 9. Germline lookup yields CDR1 LNHNV and CDR2 YYDKDF (reference sequence). CDR3 length: 17 amino acids. The CDR3 reads CATSKPGQGARDTEAFF. DNA for the CDR3: TGTGCCACCAGCAAACCGGGACAGGGGGCGAGGGACACTGAAGCTTTCTTT.

The rearrangement uses TRBV24-1 and TRBJ2-3, with 8 nucleotides matching TRBD2. The CDR3 is 16 residues long. Trimming cost V 2 bases and J 4 bases; bases outside gene matches: 7. Germline values: CDR1 KGHDR, CDR2 SFDVKD. CDR3 sequence reads: CATSDSHGRVSDTQYF. The CDR3 DNA reads TGTGCCACCAGTGATTCCCACGGGAGGGTATCAGATACGCAGTATTTT.

The rearrangement uses TRBV6-5 and TRBJ1-1; unclear D gene. V was cut by 5 bases and J by 1 base, with 14 bases left in between. CDR1 MNHEY and CDR2 SVGAGI come from the germline V gene. There are 15 residues in the CDR3. In DNA form, the CDR3 reads TGTGCCAGCAGTCCGGGAAGGGATTCGAACACTGAAGCTTTCTTT. Residues: CASSPGRDSNTEAFF.

This chain joins TRBV2 and TRBJ1-1; D possibly corresponds to TRBD1 (5 bases). This CDR3 is 13 amino acids long. V was pared by 7 bases and J by 0 bases, with 9 bases between. CDR1 and CDR2 (germline): SNHLY, FYNNEI. The CDR3 DNA follows: TGTGCCAGCAAAGGCAGGGTGAACACTGAAGCTTTCTTT. Protein product: CASKGRVNTEAFF.

The chain is built from TRBV24-1 and TRBJ2-1; 10 bases are a match to TRBD1. From germline, CDR1 is KGHDR and CDR2 SFDVKD. V lost 5 bases, J lost 10 bases, and 13 bases stayed unmatched. CDR3 length equals 16 residues. The CDR3 DNA reads as TGTGCCACCAGTGGATTGTGGGGACAGGGGACGGAGGAGCAGTTCTTC. As protein: CATSGLWGQGTEEQFF.

A single count supports this clone. This sequence joins TRBV5-1 and TRBJ2-7; D is perhaps TRBD1 (5 bases). Trimming removed 0 bases from V and 2 bases from J, with 12 bases in between. The V gene's germline CDR1 is SGHRS and CDR2 YFSETQ. The CDR3 is 15 amino acids. Here the CDR3 reads CASSLGTPPPYEQYF. The CDR3 DNA is TGCGCCAGCAGCTTGGGGACACCCCCGCCCTACGAGCAGTACTTC. The entire variable domain, with the rest obtained from reference TRBV5-1 and TRBJ2-7, is as follows: KAGVTQTPRYLIKTRGQQVTLSCSPISGHRSVSWYQQTPGQGLQFLFEYFSETQRNKGNFPGRFSGRQFSNSRSEMNVSTLELGDSALYLCASSLGTPPPYEQYFGPGTRLTVT.

The V and J genes are TRBV12-5 and TRBJ1-1; weak D call: TRBD1 (5 bases). The V gene lost 3 bases and the J gene lost 1 base, with 12 bases spanning the gap. Germline values: CDR1 LGHNT, CDR2 FRNRAP. This CDR3 has 15 amino acids. CDR3 residues: CASGLTQGWNTEAFF. The CDR3 nucleotides are TGTGCTAGTGGTTTAACGCAGGGATGGAACACTGAAGCTTTCTTT.

This chain uses TRBV7-9 with TRBJ1-1, with D possibly matching TRBD1 (5 bases). V was pared by 4 bases and J by 7 bases, with 13 bases between. Germline values: CDR1 SEHNR, CDR2 FQNEAQ (reference sequence). The CDR3 has 13 amino acids. In DNA form, the CDR3 reads TGTGCCAGCAGCTCGGCGGGGGTAGATGAAGCTTTCTTT. Translated, it gives CASSSAGVDEAFF.

This clone was seen once. V gene TRBV18 combines with J gene TRBJ1-2; 8 bases align to TRBD1. Germline trimming cut 0 bases from V and 8 bases from J; bases unmatched to any gene: 5. Germline assignment: CDR1 KGHSH and CDR2 LQKENI. The CDR3 loop spans 14 amino acids. The CDR3 bases are TGTGCCAGCTCACCACCTGACAGGGGAGGCGGCTACACCTTC. Translation: CASSPPDRGGGYTF.

This clone was counted a few times. The rearrangement uses TRBV6-2 or TRBV6-3 and TRBJ1-1; D is unclear. CDR1 is MNHEY and CDR2 is SVGEGT in the germline V gene. The V end was cut by 6 bases, the J end by 2 bases, with 4 bases between. The CDR3 consists of 11 residues. DNA for the CDR3: TGTGCCAGCAGCGGCAACACTGAAGCTTTCTTT. This encodes CASSGNTEAFF.

In nucleotides, the CDR3 is TGTGCCAGCAGCTTAGCGTACTTCAATGAGCAGTTCTTC. Its translation is CASSLAYFNEQFF. J is TRBJ2-1 and V is TRBV13; D is unresolved. Germline V gene lookup returns CDR1 PRHDT and CDR2 FYEKMQ (reference sequence). The CDR3 has 13 amino acids. Deletions cut 1 base from V and 6 bases from J, with 7 bases between.

The genes are TRBV11-2 and TRBJ2-1, with D perhaps TRBD2 (6 bases). Germline values: CDR1 SGHAT, CDR2 FQNNGV. Trimming left V 6 bases short and J 4 bases short, with 13 bases between. The CDR3 runs to 14 residues. In nucleotides, the CDR3 is TGTGCCAGCAGTTCCGGGACTCAATACAATGAGCAGTTCTTC. This sequence encodes CASSSGTQYNEQFF.

The chain combines TRBV28 with TRBJ1-2; 10 nucleotides line up with TRBD1. This CDR3 has 15 residues. Trimming at V came to 6 bases and at J to 5 bases, leaving 9 bases not matched to a gene. The germline CDR1 and CDR2 sequences are MDHEN and SYDVKM. Here the CDR3 reads CASSLDRGRWYGYTF. As DNA, the CDR3 is TGTGCCAGCAGCCTCGACAGGGGGCGTTGGTATGGCTACACCTTC.

The chain links TRBV25-1 to TRBJ2-1; a weak D match, TRBD2 (5 bases). The length of the CDR3 is 16 residues. Trimming took off 3 bases at V and 9 bases at J, with 21 bases between the two ends. Germline V gives CDR1 MGHDK, CDR2 SYGVNS. DNA for the CDR3: TGTGCCAGCAGTGAGAGCGGACTCGTGCGTCCCGTTGAGCAGTTCTTC. Translation: CASSESGLVRPVEQFF.

The chain combines TRBV15 with TRBJ1-2, with no clear D. V was pared by 1 base and J by 6 bases, with 15 bases between. Germline lookup yields CDR1 LNHNV and CDR2 YYDKDF (reference sequence). The CDR3 runs 15 residues. The CDR3 DNA sequence: TGTGCCACCAGCAGAGTCCAGGCAGAGCAAGATGGCTACACCTTC. Translating gives CATSRVQAEQDGYTF.

This clone has just one count. V and J are TRBV27 and TRBJ2-3; D gene uncertain. Trimming removed 6 bases at V and 4 bases at J, with 11 bases between. The germline V gene encodes CDR1 MNHEY and CDR2 SMNVEV (reference sequence). The CDR3 contains 13 residues. DNA of the CDR3: TGTGCCAGCAGCCCTCATAGCCCAGATACGCAGTATTTT. Its translation is CASSPHSPDTQYF.

This clone was recorded a few times. The genes are TRBV4-1 and TRBJ2-7, with 7 positions matching TRBD1. Germline V CDR1 and CDR2: MGHRA, YSYEKL. The CDR3 totals 15 residues. The V gene end was trimmed by 1 base and the J gene end by 2 bases; junction bases not matched to a gene: 5. As DNA, the CDR3 is TGCGCCAGCAGCCAAGCAGAGGGGGCCACCTACGAGCAGTACTTC. Its protein product is CASSQAEGATYEQYF.

The gene calls are TRBV28 and TRBJ1-2, with a tentative D call TRBD1 (5 bases). The V end lost 3 bases, the J end lost 4 bases, and 15 bases lay between the germline ends. There are 15 residues in the CDR3. Germline assignment: CDR1 MDHEN and CDR2 SYDVKM. The CDR3 nucleotides read TGTGCCAGCAGTTTGGGGGGAAGGGGAGGCTATGGCTACACCTTC. This gives the protein CASSLGGRGGYGYTF.

The gene calls are TRBV28 and TRBJ1-5, with 9 positions matching TRBD1. Germline CDR1 is MDHEN and CDR2 is SYDVKM. This CDR3 has 18 residues. J lost 1 base, V lost 5 bases, and 12 bases had no gene match. The CDR3 nucleotides are TGTGCCAGCAGTACCAATTACAGGGGGCGGTCGAGCAATCAGCCCCAGCATTTT. The encoded protein is CASSTNYRGRSSNQPQHF.

The genes are TRBV19 and TRBJ1-1, with D possibly being TRBD1 (6 bases). The CDR3 is 16 residues long. V was pared by 7 bases and J by 8 bases, with 26 bases between. The V gene's germline CDR1 is LNHDA and CDR2 SQIVND (reference sequence). The CDR3 nucleotides read TGTGCCAGTATTTTTTCAAGCGGGGGCGGGACCTTCGAAGCTTTCTTT. Its protein product is CASIFSSGGGTFEAFF.

This clone was found once. The CDR3 protein is CASRLGQGTGELFF. CDR3 in DNA: TGCGCCAGCCGTCTGGGACAAGGCACCGGGGAGCTGTTTTTT. This chain links TRBV4-1 with TRBJ2-2; a weak D match, TRBD1 (6 bases). Trimming pared 8 bases from V and 4 bases from J, leaving 14 bases between. The CDR3 spans 14 residues. The germline V gene has CDR1 MGHRA and CDR2 YSYEKL.